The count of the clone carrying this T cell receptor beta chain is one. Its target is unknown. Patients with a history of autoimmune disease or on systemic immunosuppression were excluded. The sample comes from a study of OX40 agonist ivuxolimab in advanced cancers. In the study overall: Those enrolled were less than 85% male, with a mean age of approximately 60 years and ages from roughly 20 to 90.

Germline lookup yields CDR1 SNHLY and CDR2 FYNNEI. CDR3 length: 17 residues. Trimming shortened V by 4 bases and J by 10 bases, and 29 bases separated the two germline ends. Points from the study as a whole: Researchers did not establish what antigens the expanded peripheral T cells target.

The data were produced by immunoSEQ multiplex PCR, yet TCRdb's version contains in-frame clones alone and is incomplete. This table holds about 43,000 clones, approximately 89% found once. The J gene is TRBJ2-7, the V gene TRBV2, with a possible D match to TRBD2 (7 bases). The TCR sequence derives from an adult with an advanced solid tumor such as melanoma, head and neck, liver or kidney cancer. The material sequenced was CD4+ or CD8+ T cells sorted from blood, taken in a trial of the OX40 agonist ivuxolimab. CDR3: CASSGQGRVSGRSLQYF. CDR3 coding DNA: TGTGCCAGCAGTGGGCAGGGGAGAGTTAGCGGGCGTTCTCTCCAGTACTTC.